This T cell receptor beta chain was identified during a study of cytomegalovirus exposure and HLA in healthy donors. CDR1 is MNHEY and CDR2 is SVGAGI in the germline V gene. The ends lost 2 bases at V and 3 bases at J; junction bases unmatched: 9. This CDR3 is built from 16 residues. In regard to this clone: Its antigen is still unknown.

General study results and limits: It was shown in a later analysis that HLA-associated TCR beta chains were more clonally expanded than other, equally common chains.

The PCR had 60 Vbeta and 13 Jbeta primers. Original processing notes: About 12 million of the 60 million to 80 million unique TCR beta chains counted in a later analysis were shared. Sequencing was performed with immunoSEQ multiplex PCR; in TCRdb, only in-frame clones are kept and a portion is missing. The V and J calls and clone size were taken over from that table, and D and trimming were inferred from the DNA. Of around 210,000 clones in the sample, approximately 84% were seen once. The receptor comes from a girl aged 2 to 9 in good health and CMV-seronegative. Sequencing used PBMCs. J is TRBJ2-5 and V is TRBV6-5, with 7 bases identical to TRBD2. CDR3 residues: CASSYGRSRGEETQYF. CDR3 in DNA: TGTGCCAGCAGTTACGGTCGGTCACGGGGGGAAGAGACCCAGTACTTC.